This TCR beta chain was identified during a study of cytomegalovirus exposure and HLA in healthy donors (dated by TCRdb to 2016 to 2017). Regarding the research as a whole: According to an earlier analysis of 587 of the donors, some 170 million T cells yielded some 110 million unique TCR beta sequences and approximately 300 Gb of sequence data. Approximately 310 gigabases of sequencing data and 70 million to 100 million unique TCR sequences made up an early release that covered nearly 650 HLA-typed donors. Of the roughly 420 genotyped donors, over 80% were placed in the genetic ancestry cluster associated with self-reported Caucasian donors. The aim of the study was to test whether cataloging public T cell receptors could identify signatures of past pathogen exposure. The T cell repertoires of around 670 subjects were profiled by immunosequencing and related to cytomegalovirus serostatus. Along with the 666-subject first cohort, a separate validation cohort of 120 different subjects was used. High-throughput TCR immunosequencing, statistical association of individual TCRs with disease status, and machine learning were combined to predict cytomegalovirus infection status. A later analysis re-analyzed previously published TCR beta repertoires from about 600 donors and added high-resolution HLA genotyping to study TCR occurrence patterns. Rather than drawing on any new phenotypic data, the later analysis identified candidate immune exposures from TCR beta sequences and the way those sequences occurred across donors. An earlier analysis of 450 to 750 of the donors used high-throughput TCR beta sequencing to judge whether each TCR beta V gene segment behaved as functional or pseudogenic. Donor age, sex, ethnicity and CMV serostatus were compiled alongside the repertoire data. In a later genetic analysis, genome-wide SNP genotypes for about 65% of the roughly 700 donors were used, and that subset was treated as a discovery cohort. All discovery cohort repertoires had been generated using a single sequencing platform. HLA typing covered class I and class II loci at four-digit resolution. The number of typed donors differed by locus: about 620-640 for A, B, C, DRB1 and DQB1; approximately 540 for DQA1; 606 for DPA1; and about 470 for DPB1. Because of strong linkage in the cohort, four or five DR-DQ haplotypes were treated as single units for association and clustering. On average, 235,054 unique TCR beta nucleotide sequences were sequenced per donor among a few hundred genotyped donors of the cohort, with approximately 18% of those sequences being non-productive. On the study overall, not on this receptor specifically: While some public TCRs were present in many individuals, most TCR sequences turned up only very rarely across donors. Because some donors lacked HLA typing at each locus, the association tests relied only on the typed subset. Three of the identified cytomegalovirus-associated TCR beta chains were confirmed in vitro to be specific for cytomegalovirus antigens. In this cohort, only TCR beta chains were sequenced, and detectable features were limited by the absence of alpha or paired-chain data. Roughly uniform sequencing depth across donors was assumed in presence/absence analyses, although this assumption may not hold. In a later genetic analysis, fewer N-insertions in productive TCRs were reported among donors in an Asian-associated ancestry cluster than the roughly 640-donor mean. Because the 87-base-pair reads could not distinguish some IMGT-functional V segments, including TRBV6-2 and TRBV6-3, those segments were excluded. Because counts were too low, some 16 rarely observed V segments, including chromosome 9 orphons, were excluded from the earlier analysis of 500 to 700 of the donors. A cluster of highly shared sequence variants was judged likely to be a technical artifact of the sequencing pipeline. Assigning TCR associations to individual alleles was difficult when HLA alleles, especially DR and DQ, strongly co-occurred. It was suggested by the authors that the approach could potentially be generalized to other disease states and immunological phenotypes. The study listed 150 to 200 TCR beta chains as associated with cytomegalovirus. Linkage disequilibrium might explain the correlated functional status among segregating V segments, but an unknown experimental factor could not be ruled out. Immune exposure information for the cohort was limited to CMV serostatus. A further reported finding was that TCR beta sequences accurately predicted the HLA-A and HLA-B alleles for most subjects in the first cohort. Most CMV-associated TCR beta chains appeared to be HLA-restricted in a later analysis, and the HLA associations seemed to be driven largely by CMV exposure. A later analysis reported that several top co-occurrence clusters appeared linked to parvovirus B19, influenza, CMV and Epstein-Barr virus. In a later analysis, the rate of TCR association differed among HLA loci, with DRB1 alleles having the most associated TCRs and HLA-C alleles having the fewest. Broadly in line with IMGT annotations, most TCR beta V segments showed up in productive rearrangements about 87% or about 30% of the time in an earlier analysis of several hundred of the donors. V-gene and J-gene trimming of TCR beta chains was associated with a missense DCLRE1C variant in a later genetic analysis, and the association was replicated in an independent cohort. Compared with equally common non-associated chains, HLA-associated TCR beta chains in a later analysis were more clonally expanded and had lower generation probabilities. Cytomegalovirus status was reported to be diagnosed by the classifier with high specificity and sensitivity in both the original and validation cohorts. Specific HLA alleles were associated with roughly 16,000 TCR beta sequences at a false discovery rate of 0.05 in a later analysis.

Based on the germline V gene, the CDR1 and CDR2 sequences are SQVTM and ANQGSEA. Including cysteine and phenylalanine, the CDR3 has 15 amino acids. The kept DNA is CDR3 alone, 45 bases in frame from the first base. Trimming takes 3 bases from V and 5 bases from J, and the germline ends sit 19 bases apart. The receptor library was made with the immunoSEQ multiplex PCR assay. For the multiplex PCR, a mixture combining 60 forward primers for TCR Vbeta segments and 13 reverse primers for TCR Jbeta segments was used. The CDR3 region of rearranged TCR beta genes was amplified from genomic DNA by a multiplex PCR assay. Amplified TCR beta libraries were sequenced as 87-base-pair reads on the Illumina HiSeq System. The study's processing was this. A later analysis tallied around 87 million unique TCR beta chains across the 650 to 750 repertoires, and some 12 million of those chains were shared by two or more donors. A nearest-neighbor algorithm error-corrected the raw reads and collapsed the reads into unique sequences, merging closely related sequences to remove PCR and sequencing errors. V, D and J gene segments were assigned by aligning CDR3 sequences to IMGT reference sequences. For a sequence to be retained, a match of at least six nucleotides to both a V gene segment and a J gene segment was required. A rearrangement counted as productive if the CDR3 had no stop codons and remained in frame with V and J, and every other rearrangement counted as non-productive. Following IMGT convention, CDR3 was defined as the stretch from the second conserved V-encoded cysteine to the conserved J-encoded phenylalanine. The earlier analysis of 500 to 750 of the donors excluded any sequence lacking an unambiguous match to a single V gene segment. In an earlier analysis of several hundred of the donors, a V segment was called functional when productive rearrangements were above 56.7%, and segregating when the standard deviation between donors exceeded 5%. A statistical classification framework was built for diagnosing cytomegalovirus status from the catalog of TCR beta chain sequences. In a later analysis, TCR nucleotide sequences were compared against IMGT/GENE-DB human TR gene sequences so that V and J genes could be assigned. In a later analysis, CDR3 sequences and most-parsimonious VDJ recombination scenarios were assigned using the TCRdist pipeline. A later analysis defined each TCR beta chain by its CDR3 amino acid sequence plus V-gene family, and excluded reads lacking a unique V-gene family. In a later analysis, around 600 highly shared, low-generation-probability nucleotide sequences were removed to address suspected cross-contamination and a sequencing artifact. A later analysis calculated a clonal expansion index for each public chain from normalized within-repertoire ranks of inferred template counts. In a later analysis, generation probabilities were computed with a VDJ recombination model fitted to out-of-frame rearrangements, and the resulting probabilities were checked against IGoR. In a later analysis, hypergeometric tests were used to score TCR-TCR, TCR-HLA and TCR-CMV co-occurrence, with a repertoire-size bias correction applied to TCR pairs. A later analysis estimated false discovery rates by permuting HLA or CMV assignments 20 times. A later analysis grouped co-occurring TCRs with DBSCAN, adding TCRdist sequence similarity when clustering within HLA-allele-positive subsets. For co-occurrence clustering, repertoires with fewer than 30,000 or more than 120,000 public chains were excluded, along with five repertoires with anomalous nucleotide sharing. TCRdb provides this immuneACCESS table in a form limited to in-frame rearrangements. Some clones are lacking; in checked studies, under half of them reflect an unresolved V gene, and why the rest are absent is not known. The V and J calls and clone size come from that table; D and trimming were worked out from the DNA. This sample gives 150,000 or so clones in total; 64% of them show up just once. The ten largest make up around 3% of the sample.

To note about this clone: Its antigen is unknown. No much larger clone exists at a distance of one base, and base qualities are not known.

The cohort comprised hundreds of healthy bone marrow donors. At the time of sampling, every cohort member was nominally healthy, though immune exposures that went unrecorded were likely present. The donor was CMV seropositive and belonged to the group of a few hundred seropositive cohort members. Every donor gave a peripheral blood sample, and the peripheral blood mononuclear cells from that sample were used for TCR beta sequencing. Genomic DNA extraction from the blood cell samples was performed with the Qiagen DNeasy Blood Extraction Kit. This TCR was recovered from a woman between 25 and 40 years old in good health and CMV-seropositive. The rearranged segments are TRBV29-1 and TRBJ1-1; the D gene assignment is ambiguous. What was sequenced was PBMCs. The CDR3 reads CSVDRLENSGTEAFF. Read as DNA, the sequence is TGCAGCGTTGATCGGCTCGAAAATTCAGGAACTGAAGCTTTCTTT.